In this sample, the clone carrying this T cell receptor beta chain turned up many times. Its cognate antigen is unknown. With 3 bases removed from V and 2 bases from J, the gap between germline ends came to 15 bases. In germline, CDR1 is SGHKS, CDR2 YYEKEE (reference sequence). The CDR3 loop spans 16 amino acids. Every patient was untreated before thyroid surgery. Methods used by the authors: Clinicopathological groups differed in CDR3, with these differences serving to build a distant-metastasis classifier for papillary thyroid cancer. TCRdb re-analyzed the PCR reads through MiXCR. The V and J calls come from TCRdb's annotation, not from the publication. The sample lists some 29,000 clones, 16% seen once, with roughly 4% in the top ten. The data stem from a study of metastatic and nonmetastatic thyroid tumors. Study-wide background: Malignant and benign thyroid patients had repertoires compared in peripheral blood and tumor or nodule tissue.

General study results and limits: When malignant thyroid tumors were compared with benign nodules, TCR beta diversity was reportedly significantly higher in the malignant tumors. This held in both blood and tumor samples.

The TCR originated in a female donor with papillary thyroid cancer or a benign thyroid nodule (not recorded which). Some clones in this sample may be carry-over from other donors' samples. The specimen sequenced was blood. The chain joins TRBV5-5 to TRBJ1-5; no clear D. DNA for the CDR3: TGTGCCAGCAGCTACCGTTACGGCCAGCGCAATCAGCCCCAGCATTTT. Encoded protein: CASSYRYGQRNQPQHF.